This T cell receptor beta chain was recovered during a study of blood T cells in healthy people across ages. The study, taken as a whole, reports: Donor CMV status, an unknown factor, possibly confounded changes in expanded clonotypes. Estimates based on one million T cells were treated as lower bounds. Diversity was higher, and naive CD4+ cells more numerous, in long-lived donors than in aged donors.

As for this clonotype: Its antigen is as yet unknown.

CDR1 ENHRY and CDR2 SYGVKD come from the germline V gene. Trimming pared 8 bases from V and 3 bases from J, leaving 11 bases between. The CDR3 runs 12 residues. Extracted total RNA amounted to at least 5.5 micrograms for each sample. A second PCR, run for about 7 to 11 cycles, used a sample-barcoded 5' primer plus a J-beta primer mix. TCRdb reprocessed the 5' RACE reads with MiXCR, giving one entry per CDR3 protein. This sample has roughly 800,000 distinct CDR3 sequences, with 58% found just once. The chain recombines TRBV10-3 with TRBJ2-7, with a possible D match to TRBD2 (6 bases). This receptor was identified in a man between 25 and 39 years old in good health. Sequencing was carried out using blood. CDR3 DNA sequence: TGTGCCATCGCGGGGATTCGCTACGAGCAGTACTTC. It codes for CAIAGIRYEQYF.